The 10 T cell receptor beta chains below were found in one sample sequenced in a study of blood T cell repertoires in COVID-19. Profiled with immunoSEQ multiplex PCR; TCRdb holds only in-frame clones, not every one. The data contain some 83,000 clones, 65% to 85% of them singletons. Sequences were obtained from peripheral blood. The source is a man aged 55 to 70 with active or convalescent COVID-19.

The chain employs TRBV12-3 or TRBV12-4 and TRBJ2-1; D uncertain. Trimming removed 6 bases at V and 8 bases at J, with 8 bases between. The CDR3 spans 11 residues. Written as DNA, the CDR3 is TGTGCCAGCAGCCTCGTAGATGAGCAGTTCTTC. It specifies CASSLVDEQFF.

The chain recombines TRBV19 with TRBJ2-1; tentative D call: TRBD1 (7 bases). Germline V gives CDR1 LNHDA, CDR2 SQIVND (reference sequence). The CDR3 sequence is 16 residues long. V lost 1 base and J 4 bases, leaving 14 bases between the germline ends. In nucleotides, the CDR3 is TGTGCCAGTAGTATAGCGGAGGGGACAGCATACAATGAGCAGTTCTTC. It yields the protein CASSIAEGTAYNEQFF.

This clone was recorded a few times. The genes are TRBV7-2 and TRBJ1-1; D not resolved. V was pared by 3 bases and J by 1 base, with 6 bases between. This CDR3 is 13 amino acids long. Germline loops: CDR1 SGHTA, CDR2 FQGNSA. CDR3 in DNA: TGTGCCAGCAGCTTGAGCCGGAACACTGAAGCTTTCTTT. This codes for CASSLSRNTEAFF.

The CDR3 sequence is CASSLANQETQYF. CDR3 in DNA: TGTGCCAGCAGCTTAGCTAACCAAGAGACCCAGTACTTC. The V call is TRBV11-2, the J call TRBJ2-5; the D is unclear. V was pared by 1 base and J by 0 bases, with 3 bases between. Germline-derived CDR1 and CDR2 are SGHAT and FQNNGV. This CDR3 spans 13 amino acids.

This clone has just a few counts. The V and J genes are TRBV27 and TRBJ1-5; D may be TRBD1 (5 bases). Per germline, CDR1 MNHEY and CDR2 SMNVEV (reference sequence). The CDR3 is made up of 12 amino acids. The V end lost 8 bases, the J end lost 9 bases, and 14 bases lay between the germline ends. In nucleotides, the CDR3 is TGTGCCAGCCGGGGTTTGGGGGGGCCCCAGCATTTT. Residues: CASRGLGGPQHF.

The rearrangement uses TRBV7-8 and TRBJ2-7; 9 bases align to TRBD1. Trimming at V came to 5 bases and at J to 0 bases, leaving 5 bases not matched to a gene. Germline loops: CDR1 SGHVS, CDR2 FQNEAQ. The CDR3 runs 15 residues. CDR3 coding DNA: TGTGCCAGCAGCCCACACAGGGGGCCCTCCTACGAGCAGTACTTC. Its translation: CASSPHRGPSYEQYF.

This clone has only one observation. The chain couples TRBV24-1 to TRBJ2-1, with TRBD2 identical over 7 bases. V trimming: 3 bases; J trimming: 12 bases; junction bases outside the gene matches: 7. CDR1 is KGHDR, CDR2 SFDVKD, per germline. The CDR3 sequence is 13 residues long. The CDR3 loop reads CATSDGPGGGQFF. CDR3 sequence (DNA): TGTGCCACCAGTGATGGTCCGGGGGGTGGGCAGTTCTTC.

The chain is built from TRBV18 and TRBJ2-2, with D possibly being TRBD1 (6 bases). V was pared by 2 bases and J by 5 bases, with 9 bases between. The CDR3 covers 14 residues. Germline loops: CDR1 KGHSH, CDR2 LQKENI. Here the CDR3 DNA reads TGTGCCAGCTCACCAGCAGGGGAAACCGGGGAGCTGTTTTTT. This encodes CASSPAGETGELFF.

The V and J genes are TRBV5-4 and TRBJ1-2; perhaps TRBD1 as D (5 bases). The length of the CDR3 is 13 residues. V was shortened by 4 bases and J by 8 bases, with 15 bases between the two germline ends. Per germline, CDR1 SGHNT and CDR2 YYREEE (reference sequence). The CDR3 DNA reads TGTGCCAGCAGCACCAGCGGGGGGTACGGCTACACCTTC. Protein sequence: CASSTSGGYGYTF.

This clone showed up just once. The rearrangement uses TRBV19 and TRBJ2-5; weak D call: TRBD1 (6 bases). The CDR3 has 13 amino acids. The V gene's germline CDR1 is LNHDA and CDR2 SQIVND (reference sequence). V lost 3 bases to trimming and J lost 5 bases, with 10 bases between them. This CDR3 is CASSMNRAETQYF. As DNA, the CDR3 is TGTGCCAGTAGTATGAACAGGGCTGAGACCCAGTACTTC.